Shown below are 10 T cell receptor beta chains from a single sample sequenced in a study of regulatory T cells in long-lasting Graves disease. Libraries of TCR beta came from iRepertoire HTBI primers plus Arm-PCR of CDR3 regions. One entry per CDR3 protein, called by TCRdb with MiXCR from the multiplex PCR reads. This table has 420,000 or so distinct CDR3 sequences, less than 20% appearing once. The time point here: newly diagnosed GD, antithyroid drugs for less than 3 months. PBMC-derived RNA was used for the TCR library. These data were likewise used in another study, on T cells in Graves' hyperthyroidism and ophthalmopathy.

The specimen comprised peripheral blood mononuclear cells (PBMCs), sampled at new diagnosis, from a patient treated with antithyroid drugs. The source is a young woman with Graves disease.

CDR3 sequence (DNA): TGCAGCGCAGACAGGGGTAACACCGGGGAGCTGTTTTTT. Translation: CSADRGNTGELFF. The chain has TRBV29-1 and TRBJ2-2; 8 bases are shared with TRBD1. V shed 7 bases, J shed 2 bases, and the junction held 3 bases outside the gene matches. CDR3 length equals 13 residues. CDR1 is SQVTM, CDR2 ANQGSEA, per germline.

The chain joins TRBV27 to TRBJ2-2; D remains ambiguous. The length of the CDR3 is 12 residues. The V end lost 8 bases, the J end lost 6 bases, and 10 bases lay between the germline ends. Per the germline V gene, CDR1 is MNHEY and CDR2 is SMNVEV (reference sequence). This chain's CDR3 is CASGPRAGELFF. In DNA form, the CDR3 reads TGTGCCAGCGGCCCAAGGGCCGGGGAGCTGTTTTTT.

Comment on this clonotype: With a much larger clone just one base away, this may be a read error. The CDR3 DNA reads as TGTGCCAGCAGCTCAATCCCTAGCGGGAGGTATAAGCAGTTCTTC. Translated, it gives CASSSIPSGRYKQFF. The gene calls are TRBV11-1 and TRBJ2-1, with TRBD2 matching 11 bases. The trim removed 4 bases at V and 11 bases at J, leaving 10 bases unmatched. This CDR3 region has 15 residues. Looked up from germline, CDR1 is SGHAT and CDR2 is FQDESV (reference sequence).

The chain couples TRBV12-3 or TRBV12-4 to TRBJ2-1; no definite D call. V was clipped by 5 bases and J by 0 bases, with 14 bases between them. The CDR3 has 16 residues. The CDR3 nucleotides are TGTGCCAGCAGTCCCCATGAGGCCGGCTCCTACAATGAGCAGTTCTTC. This translates into CASSPHEAGSYNEQFF.

V gene TRBV7-6 combines with J gene TRBJ2-1, with D perhaps matching TRBD2 (5 bases). V lost 0 bases, J lost 4 bases, and 10 bases lay in between. The germline gives CDR1 SGHVS, CDR2 FNYEAQ. The CDR3 has 15 amino acids. This CDR3 reads CASSLAGEGYNEQFF. The DNA of the CDR3 is TGTGCCAGCAGCTTAGCGGGAGAGGGATACAATGAGCAGTTCTTC.

This clonotype showed up many times. V is TRBV11-2 and J is TRBJ2-1; 11 bases map to TRBD2. V lost 4 bases, J lost 6 bases, and 11 bases stayed unmatched. The CDR3 consists of 17 residues. Germline CDR1 and CDR2: SGHAT and FQNNGV. Here the CDR3 reads CASSYSTSGTSGNEQFF. CDR3 coding DNA: TGTGCCAGCAGCTACTCGACTAGCGGGACATCTGGCAATGAGCAGTTCTTC.

The V and J genes are TRBV2 and TRBJ2-7; 7 bases agree with TRBD1. Germline V gives CDR1 SNHLY, CDR2 FYNNEI. V lost 4 bases to trimming and J lost 6 bases; unmatched junction nucleotides: 12. The CDR3 runs 15 residues. The CDR3 region has the DNA TGTGCCAGCAGTGTTCAGACAGGGCGATTCGCCGAGCAGTACTTC. Protein: CASSVQTGRFAEQYF.

V gene TRBV5-1 combines with J gene TRBJ1-3; D is unresolved. This CDR3 comprises 15 residues. Germline V lookup: CDR1 SGHRS, CDR2 YFSETQ. Between the trimmed V and J ends, which lost 0 bases and 4 bases, there was a span of 11 bases. The CDR3 protein is CASSLASVSGNTIYF. The DNA of the CDR3 is TGCGCCAGCAGCTTGGCCTCAGTTTCCGGAAACACCATATATTTT.

This clonotype appeared a single time. Since no conserved phenylalanine or tryptophan closes the CDR3, a read error is the likely cause. The DNA is left out, because the CDR3 cannot be placed on it with certainty; the CDR3 is given as TCRdb lists it. The CDR3 spells CASSLDPGQYGDTL. The V and J genes are TRBV5-1 and TRBJ1-2; TRBD1 is the table's D call and was not checked against the DNA. Germline values: CDR1 SGHRS, CDR2 YFSETQ. From its first to its last residue, the CDR3 has 14 amino acids.

This clonotype was recorded at least ten times. This chain connects TRBV7-3 to TRBJ2-4; perhaps TRBD1 as D (6 bases). This CDR3 is built from 15 residues. V lost 5 bases, J lost 8 bases, and 19 bases lay in between. The germline gives CDR1 SGHTA, CDR2 FQGTGA. CDR3 DNA sequence: TGTGCCAGCAGCCCAGGGGTTTCCCCAAACGACATTCAGTACTTC. Its protein is CASSPGVSPNDIQYF.